The entry below gives a single T cell receptor beta chain sequence along with its context. Its antigen is not identified. These data belong to a study of cytomegalovirus exposure and HLA in healthy donors. Study-wide findings and caveats: The study found most TCR sequences rare, yet found some public TCRs in many donors.

The primer mix had 60 Vbeta and 13 Jbeta primers. Produced via immunoSEQ multiplex PCR; TCRdb's table is partial and in-frame only. This sample yields about 110,000 clones, of which under 80% are seen a single time; 7.7% belongs to the top ten. Sequencing was performed on PBMCs. The receptor was derived from a woman in her forties or fifties in good health and CMV-seropositive.

CDR3 in amino acids: CASSLGTSRGGDTGELFF. The DNA of the CDR3 is TGTGCCAGCAGCTTAGGCACTTCGAGGGGAGGGGACACCGGGGAGCTGTTTTTT. This chain links TRBV7-9 with TRBJ2-2; 7 bases map to TRBD2. With V trimmed by 1 base and J by 3 bases, 11 bases remained unmatched. Germline CDR1 SEHNR, CDR2 FQNEAQ (reference sequence). The CDR3 is 18 amino acids.